This record looks at one T cell receptor (beta chain) sequence and its context. What it recognizes is unknown. J gave up 9 bases and V 6 bases, and 11 bases lay outside the gene matches. The CDR3 runs 15 residues. This sample is drawn from a study of identical twins. Study outcomes and limitations: For cord blood, abundant beta clonotypes had fewer insertions, unlike memory repertoires, which showed none. Less excess twin sharing appeared in beta out-of-frame sequences. In monozygotic twins, models underestimated the sharing of out-of-frame TCR alpha.

Unique molecular identifiers were present on the cDNA, and a universal primer site came from template switching. TCRdb passed the 5' RACE reads through MiXCR, listing each CDR3 protein once. Counted here are around 530,000 distinct CDR3 sequences, 12% to 15% occurring once; the ten biggest clones make up nearly 0.45%. These data were also filed under a second study, of yellow fever vaccine responses in identical twins.

The rearrangement links TRBV12-3 or TRBV12-4 to TRBJ2-1; 10 bases fit TRBD2. Sequencing input: CD4+ T cells sorted from blood. This sequence originates from a woman under 30 in good health. The CDR3 reads CASSAPGLAFSEQFF. The CDR3, as DNA: TGTGCCAGCAGCGCGCCGGGACTAGCGTTTAGTGAGCAGTTCTTC.